The next 29 T cell receptor beta chains were all read from a single sample in a study of cytomegalovirus exposure and HLA in healthy donors. 13 Jbeta primers and 60 Vbeta primers were used for the PCR. Produced via immunoSEQ multiplex PCR; TCRdb's table is partial and in-frame only. The repertoire holds about 100,000 clones, with about three quarters as singletons. Sequences were obtained from PBMCs. All receptors derive from a young woman in good health and CMV-seropositive.

This clone ranks as medium-sized (0.01 to 0.1%). This sequence joins TRBV7-9 and TRBJ2-3; maybe TRBD2 (6 bases). With 4 bases removed from V and 14 bases from J, the gap between germline ends came to 16 bases. The CDR3 is 12 residues long. Germline-derived CDR1 and CDR2 are SEHNR and FQNEAQ (reference sequence). CDR3 residues: CASSSRDSLVYF. Written as DNA, the CDR3 is TGTGCCAGCAGCTCCCGGGACTCCCTTGTGTATTTT.

This clone has only one observation. The rearrangement joins TRBV19 to TRBJ1-5; no clear D gene. This CDR3 contains 16 residues. Trimming left V 6 bases short and J 0 bases short, with 15 bases between. The germline gives CDR1 LNHDA, CDR2 SQIVND (reference sequence). CDR3 DNA: TGTGCCAGTAGGATTGGGCCGCGAGTTAGCAATCAGCCCCAGCATTTT. Amino acid sequence: CASRIGPRVSNQPQHF.

J is TRBJ1-5 and V is TRBV6-1; tentative D call: TRBD1 (6 bases). Trimming pared 2 bases from V and 3 bases from J, leaving 11 bases between. CDR3 length equals 15 residues. From germline, CDR1 is MNHNS and CDR2 SASEGT. CDR3 nucleotides: TGTGCCAGCAGTGAAATACAGGGTTCCAATCAGCCCCAGCATTTT. Translated, it gives CASSEIQGSNQPQHF.

V is TRBV7-9 and J is TRBJ2-1, with 11 positions matching TRBD2. The germline gives CDR1 SEHNR, CDR2 FQNEAQ (reference sequence). The junction had 14 bases not matched to a gene; V was cut back by 5 bases and J by 8 bases. There are 17 residues in the CDR3. In DNA form, the CDR3 reads TGTGCCAGCAGCCCCAGGACTAGCGGGTTGACTTGGGATGAGCAGTTCTTC. Its protein product is CASSPRTSGLTWDEQFF.

In DNA, the CDR3 is TGTGCCAGTAGTATTTCCGGGACAGGGATGAACACTGAAGCTTTCTTT. Encoded protein: CASSISGTGMNTEAFF. This chain links TRBV19 with TRBJ1-1, with 9 positions matching TRBD1. Germline CDR1 is LNHDA and CDR2 is SQIVND (reference sequence). This CDR3 region has 16 residues. The V gene end was trimmed by 3 bases and the J gene end by 0 bases; junction bases not matched to a gene: 5.

V usage is TRBV10-1 and J usage is TRBJ1-1; TRBD1 aligns across 8 bases. V gave up 3 bases and J gave up 6 bases; unmatched junction bases: 6. From germline, CDR1 is WNHNN and CDR2 SYGVQD (reference sequence). There are 14 residues in the CDR3. This chain's CDR3 is CASSDNPGGSEAFF. The CDR3 nucleotides are TGCGCCAGCAGTGATAACCCAGGGGGCTCTGAAGCTTTCTTT.

The chain is built from TRBV5-6 and TRBJ1-1; possible D gene TRBD1, 5 bases. The CDR3 spans 12 residues. Germline assignment: CDR1 SGHDT and CDR2 YYEEEE. V was shortened by 4 bases and J by 3 bases, with 7 bases between the two germline ends. CDR3 protein: CASSLGDTEAFF. CDR3 DNA: TGTGCCAGCAGCCTAGGGGACACTGAAGCTTTCTTT.

The J gene is TRBJ2-1, the V gene TRBV28; 13 bases match TRBD2. The ends lost 4 bases at V and 7 bases at J; junction bases unmatched: 7. The CDR3 runs to 16 residues. From germline, CDR1 is MDHEN and CDR2 SYDVKM. CDR3 protein: CASSSRTSGRGNEQFF. The CDR3 nucleotides are TGTGCCAGCAGTTCCCGAACTAGCGGGAGGGGTAATGAGCAGTTCTTC.

This clone was seen only once. The chain links TRBV5-6 to TRBJ1-6; possible D gene TRBD1, 6 bases. This CDR3 has 15 residues. Germline loops: CDR1 SGHDT, CDR2 YYEEEE. With 2 bases removed from V and 4 bases from J, the gap between germline ends came to 10 bases. CDR3 loop: CASSFTGTYNSPLHF. DNA of the CDR3: TGTGCCAGCAGCTTCACAGGGACATATAATTCACCCCTCCACTTT.

The V and J genes are TRBV27 and TRBJ1-2, with 7 bases fitting TRBD1. Germline V lookup: CDR1 MNHEY, CDR2 SMNVEV (reference sequence). The CDR3 spans 17 residues. Germline trimming cut 2 bases from V and 5 bases from J; bases unmatched to any gene: 14. In nucleotides, the CDR3 is TGTGCCAGCAGTTTAACTGTCGAAATCGGGACAGTTTATGGCTACACCTTC. This translates into CASSLTVEIGTVYGYTF.

The gene calls are TRBV4-2 and TRBJ1-5, with no clear D. This CDR3 comprises 14 residues. V was pared by 0 bases and J by 7 bases, with 10 bases between. Germline V lookup: CDR1 LGHNA, CDR2 YNFKEQ. The chain's CDR3 is CASSQEARGQPQHF. CDR3 nucleotide sequence: TGTGCCAGCAGCCAAGAGGCCCGGGGACAGCCCCAGCATTTT.

The chain links TRBV6-1 to TRBJ2-1; D might be TRBD1 (6 bases). The CDR3 is 15 residues long. In germline, CDR1 is MNHNS, CDR2 SASEGT. The V end was cut by 6 bases, the J end by 2 bases, with 14 bases between. CDR3 DNA sequence: TGTGCCAGCAGAGATCAGGGGCGAGCCTACAATGAGCAGTTCTTC. Translating gives CASRDQGRAYNEQFF.

V and J are TRBV5-5 and TRBJ1-2; 7 bases agree with TRBD1. The germline V gene encodes CDR1 SGHKS and CDR2 YYEKEE (reference sequence). The CDR3 length is 14 residues. The V gene end was trimmed by 5 bases and the J gene end by 8 bases; junction bases not matched to a gene: 12. CDR3: CASSQQTGRQGYTF. CDR3 DNA: TGTGCCAGCAGTCAGCAGACAGGGCGGCAGGGCTACACCTTC.

This clone was observed a few times. The chain combines TRBV5-1 with TRBJ2-3, with 8 bases fitting TRBD2. Trimming cost V 0 bases and J 2 bases; bases outside gene matches: 5. This CDR3 has 16 residues. Germline V lookup: CDR1 SGHRS, CDR2 YFSETQ. The CDR3 bases are TGCGCCAGCAGCTTGGTGACGGGAGGGTACACAGATACGCAGTATTTT. It specifies CASSLVTGGYTDTQYF.

Concerning this clone: The sample contains more than one DNA sequence encoding this CDR3. V is TRBV30 and J is TRBJ2-7, with D possibly being TRBD2 (6 bases). V lost 1 base and J lost 7, with 14 bases in between. Germline V gene data show CDR1 as GTSNPN and CDR2 as SVGIG (reference sequence). There are 13 residues in the CDR3. The CDR3 spells CAWSATGAREQYF. For the CDR3, the DNA is TGTGCCTGGAGTGCAACGGGAGCTCGAGAGCAGTACTTC. Variable domain in full (rest from reference TRBV30 and TRBJ2-7): SQTIHQWPATLVQPVGSPLSLECTVEGTSNPNLYWYRQAAGRGLQLLFYSVGIGQISSEVPQNLSASRPQDRQFILSSKKLLLSDSGFYLCAWSATGAREQYFGPGTRLTVT.

The rearrangement uses TRBV6-1 and TRBJ2-3; 8 bases match TRBD2. This CDR3 has 15 amino acids. Germline-derived CDR1 and CDR2 are MNHNS and SASEGT. The trim removed 3 bases at V and 4 bases at J, leaving 6 bases unmatched. The CDR3 region is CASSDTGTRADTQYF. DNA for the CDR3: TGTGCCAGCAGTGACACCGGGACTAGAGCAGATACGCAGTATTTT.

About this clone itself: Other DNA sequences in this sample translate to the same CDR3. The chain is built from TRBV30 and TRBJ2-3; D not resolved. Germline CDR1 and CDR2: GTSNPN and SVGIG (reference sequence). The CDR3 consists of 11 residues. Trimming removed 2 bases from V and 6 bases from J, with 6 bases in between. CDR3 nucleotide sequence: TGTGCCTGGAGTTTATCCGATACGCAGTATTTT. Translation: CAWSLSDTQYF.

The V gene is TRBV2, the J gene TRBJ1-1; TRBD1 might be the D (5 bases). Per germline, CDR1 SNHLY and CDR2 FYNNEI. The CDR3 runs 14 residues. V lost 3 bases and J lost 2, with 10 bases in between. CDR3 bases: TGTGCCAGCAGTGACCAGACAGCAAACACTGAAGCTTTCTTT. Encoded protein: CASSDQTANTEAFF.

A single count supports this clone. The chain joins TRBV6-5 to TRBJ1-3; D uncertain. The V gene's germline CDR1 is MNHEY and CDR2 SVGAGI. V was cut by 6 bases and J by 2 bases, with 5 bases left in between. This CDR3 region has 12 residues. The CDR3 protein is CASRSAGNTIYF. CDR3 nucleotides: TGTGCCAGCAGATCAGCTGGAAACACCATATATTTT.

The V gene is TRBV27, the J gene TRBJ2-7, with a possible D match to TRBD1 (6 bases). Germline V gene sequence: CDR1 MNHEY, CDR2 SMNVEV (reference sequence). V lost 5 bases and J lost 1, with 9 bases in between. The CDR3 totals 13 residues. DNA for the CDR3: TGTGCCAGCAGTCCGGACAGTTCCTACGAGCAGTACTTC. Its protein is CASSPDSSYEQYF.

The gene calls are TRBV7-9 and TRBJ2-7, with 7 bases aligning to TRBD2. The CDR3 runs 14 residues. V lost 2 bases, J lost 3 bases, and 4 bases stayed unmatched. Germline CDR1 and CDR2: SEHNR and FQNEAQ (reference sequence). The CDR3 sequence: CASSLIASGYEQYF. The CDR3 nucleotides are TGTGCCAGCAGCTTAATCGCTAGCGGCTACGAGCAGTACTTC.

The genes are TRBV6-1 and TRBJ1-5, with unresolved D. The CDR3 loop spans 11 amino acids. Trimming cost V 3 bases and J 10 bases, with 7 bases left between them. CDR1 and CDR2 from the germline V gene are MNHNS and SASEGT. The CDR3 nucleotides read TGTGCCAGCAGTGACCTATCCCCCCAGCATTTT. Amino acids: CASSDLSPQHF.

The V call is TRBV28, the J call TRBJ1-5, with D unresolved. In germline, CDR1 is MDHEN, CDR2 SYDVKM. This CDR3 comprises 11 residues. The V and J ends lost 6 bases and 9 bases respectively, with 9 bases between them. This chain's CDR3 is CASSRSRPQHF. The CDR3, as DNA: TGTGCCAGCAGCCGTAGTCGGCCCCAGCATTTT. Filled out from reference TRBV28 and TRBJ1-5, the complete variable domain reads DVKVTQSSRYLVKRTGEKVFLECVQDMDHENMFWYRQDPGLGLRLIYFSYDVKMKEKGDIPEGYSVSREKKERFSLILESASTNQTSMYLCASSRSRPQHFGDGTRLSIL.

This clone was seen a few times. The chain combines TRBV14 with TRBJ2-1; 10 nucleotides align to TRBD2. Germline values: CDR1 SGHDN, CDR2 FVKESK. Trimming removed 0 bases from V and 3 bases from J; junction bases left unmatched: 5. This CDR3 is 17 amino acids long. In nucleotides, the CDR3 is TGTGCCAGCAGCCAAGATCGAGGACTAGCGGTCTACAATGAGCAGTTCTTC. Translation gives CASSQDRGLAVYNEQFF.

The chain recombines TRBV19 with TRBJ1-1, with a weak D call TRBD1 (6 bases). V lost 3 bases to trimming and J lost 2 bases, with 10 bases between them. The germline V gene encodes CDR1 LNHDA and CDR2 SQIVND (reference sequence). The CDR3 sequence is 14 residues long. CDR3 in amino acids: CASSISGVNTEAFF. The CDR3 coding sequence is TGTGCCAGTAGTATCTCAGGGGTCAACACTGAAGCTTTCTTT.

The chain employs TRBV10-3 and TRBJ2-7, with 7 bases fitting TRBD1. This CDR3 contains 12 residues. The V segment lost 6 bases and the J segment 3 bases; nucleotides outside the gene matches: 2. Germline-derived CDR1 and CDR2 are ENHRY and SYGVKD. This CDR3 is CAISPGGYEQYF. The CDR3, as DNA: TGTGCCATCAGCCCAGGGGGCTACGAGCAGTACTTC.

This chain joins TRBV5-4 and TRBJ1-2, with D perhaps TRBD1 (6 bases). The CDR3 loop spans 14 amino acids. Per the germline V gene, CDR1 is SGHNT and CDR2 is YYREEE (reference sequence). Trimming removed 4 bases at V and 6 bases at J, with 16 bases between. In DNA form, the CDR3 reads TGTGCCAGCAGCCCGGGAGGGGGGGATAATGGCTACACCTTC. Amino acids: CASSPGGGDNGYTF. Drawing the rest from reference TRBV5-4 and TRBJ1-2, the complete variable domain is ETGVTQSPTHLIKTRGQQVTLRCSSQSGHNTVSWYQQALGQGPQFIFQYYREEENGRGNFPPRFSGLQFPNYSSELNVNALELDDSALYLCASSPGGGDNGYTFGSGTRLTVV.

The genes are TRBV5-4 and TRBJ2-1, with TRBD2 matching 7 bases. The germline CDR1 and CDR2 sequences are SGHNT and YYREEE (reference sequence). V gave up 0 bases and J gave up 7 bases; unmatched junction bases: 7. This CDR3 spans 15 amino acids. The CDR3 reads CASSLVSRERNEQFF. The CDR3 DNA sequence: TGTGCCAGCAGCTTGGTATCGCGGGAGAGGAATGAGCAGTTCTTC.

This chain uses TRBV6-6 with TRBJ1-1; TRBD1 matches 10 bases. Germline assignment: CDR1 MNHNY and CDR2 SVGAGI (reference sequence). This CDR3 has 16 amino acids. Unmatched junction bases numbered 8, after V lost 7 bases and J lost 0 bases. The CDR3 is CASNLRDRGMNTEAFF. CDR3 nucleotide sequence: TGTGCCAGCAACCTCCGGGACAGGGGCATGAACACTGAAGCTTTCTTT.